This TCR beta chain was observed in a study of cytomegalovirus exposure and HLA in healthy donors. Study findings and constraints: For most subjects, TCR beta sequences were reported to predict HLA-A and HLA-B alleles with accuracy.

The CDR3 runs to 14 residues. V was shortened by 4 bases and J by 3 bases, with 10 bases between the two germline ends. CDR1 and CDR2 (germline): SGDLS, YYNGEE. Points on this clone: Its antigen is unknown.

A multiplex PCR was run with 60 Vbeta primers and 13 Jbeta primers. The method was immunoSEQ multiplex PCR; TCRdb's version includes in-frame clones alone and lacks a portion of them. The table has about 130,000 clones, approximately 79% seen once. Sequenced material: PBMCs. This receptor was obtained from a man aged 40-50 years in good health and CMV-seropositive. The V gene is TRBV9, the J gene TRBJ2-2; possibly TRBD2 for D (5 bases). For the CDR3, the DNA is TGTGCCAGCAGCTTAAGGGAGTACACCGGGGAGCTGTTTTTT. It encodes CASSLREYTGELFF.